This entry lists 30 T cell receptor beta chains sequenced from one sample in a study of CD8 T cells in ankylosing spondylitis. Study findings and constraints: Made up of eight highly homologous variants, a TCR beta motif appeared characteristic of ankylosing spondylitis blood.

TCRdb used MiXCR to reprocess the 5' RACE reads, holding one entry per CDR3 protein. The sample lists more than 250,000 distinct CDR3 sequences; approximately 8% were seen once. These TCRs are of unknown antigen specificity. Sample: blood, either unsorted or a sorted T cell fraction (not recorded which). The receptors derive from a male donor with ankylosing spondylitis.

The sample holds many counts of this clonotype. The V and J genes are TRBV2 and TRBJ2-7, with D possibly called TRBD1 or TRBD2 (5 bases each). Deletions cut 6 bases from V and 2 bases from J, with 8 bases between. Germline CDR1 reads SNHLY; CDR2 reads FYNNEI. This CDR3 comprises 12 residues. CDR3 sequence: CASRGVPYEQYF. CDR3 in DNA: TGTGCCAGCAGGGGGGTTCCCTACGAGCAGTACTTC.

The chain uses TRBV20-1 and TRBJ2-3; 13 nucleotides align to TRBD2. From germline, CDR1 is DFQATT and CDR2 SNEGSKA (reference sequence). The CDR3 covers 18 residues. J gave up 3 bases and V 4 bases, and 13 bases lay outside the gene matches. For the CDR3, the DNA is TGCAGTGCTACGCCGGGACTAGCGGGACGGGCACGTACAGATACGCAGTATTTT. It translates to CSATPGLAGRARTDTQYF.

Only a few counts were recorded for this clonotype. The rearrangement joins TRBV3-1 to TRBJ2-7; 8 bases are a match to TRBD2. With V trimmed by 6 bases and J by 4 bases, 11 bases remained unmatched. Germline-derived CDR1 and CDR2 are LGHDT and YNNKEL (reference sequence). The CDR3 is made up of 15 amino acids. The CDR3 here is CASRGGTRSLYEQYF. CDR3 coding DNA: TGTGCCAGCAGGGGAGGGACTAGAAGTTTGTACGAGCAGTACTTC.

This clonotype has ten or more counts. This rearrangement joins TRBV15 to TRBJ2-1; D may match TRBD1 or TRBD2 (5 bases each). Germline CDR1 and CDR2: LNHNV and YYDKDF (reference sequence). V lost 1 base to trimming and J lost 0 bases, with 13 bases between them. CDR3 size: 17 residues. The CDR3 DNA reads TGTGCCACCAGCAGAGCTAGGGACGGGTTCTCCTACAATGAGCAGTTCTTC. Protein: CATSRARDGFSYNEQFF.

There are many counts of this clonotype. CDR3 DNA sequence: TGTGCCAGCAGACCTCGACAAGCATATAGCAATCAGCCCCAGCATTTT. This codes for CASRPRQAYSNQPQHF. V and J are TRBV6-1 and TRBJ1-5, with no clear D. The CDR3 contains 16 residues. Germline V CDR1 and CDR2: MNHNS, SASEGT. The ends were cut back, 6 bases at V and 0 bases at J, with 15 bases in the middle.

This clonotype was counted between two and nine times. The chain recombines TRBV12-3 or TRBV12-4 with TRBJ2-2; D is ambiguous. There are 16 residues in the CDR3. Deletions cut 4 bases from V and 2 bases from J, with 14 bases between. CDR3: CASSSKSPPNTGELFF. In nucleotides, the CDR3 is TGTGCCAGCAGTTCAAAGAGCCCACCTAACACCGGGGAGCTGTTTTTT.

Many counts were recorded for this clonotype. This chain joins TRBV5-1 and TRBJ2-1; D is unclear. CDR1 and CDR2 from the germline V gene are SGHRS and YFSETQ. This CDR3 spans 12 amino acids. Deletions cut 6 bases from V and 6 bases from J, with 10 bases between. This CDR3 is CASTEVPNEQFF. Here the CDR3 DNA reads TGCGCCAGCACAGAGGTCCCCAATGAGCAGTTCTTC.

This clonotype was detected only a few times. This CDR3 reads CASSRSGNHEQFF. As DNA, the CDR3 is TGTGCCAGCAGTAGATCCGGGAACCATGAGCAGTTCTTC. The chain carries TRBV7-2 and TRBJ2-1; D is perhaps TRBD2 (5 bases). V was trimmed by 6 bases and J by 8 bases, leaving 14 bases between them. This CDR3 has 13 amino acids. CDR1 is SGHTA and CDR2 is FQGNSA in the germline V gene.

This clonotype has at least ten counts. This chain connects TRBV28 to TRBJ2-3; perhaps D is TRBD1 or TRBD2 (6 bases each). CDR1 is MDHEN and CDR2 is SYDVKM in the germline V gene. This CDR3 has 14 amino acids. V was cut by 7 bases and J by 8 bases, with 19 bases left in between. As DNA, the CDR3 is TGTGCCAGCATTGGGGGGCTAGCGTACGGTACGCAGTATTTT. Residues: CASIGGLAYGTQYF.

There are many counts of this clonotype. The genes are TRBV28 and TRBJ2-7; TRBD2 matches 7 bases. Germline V gives CDR1 MDHEN, CDR2 SYDVKM. V shed 5 bases, J shed 2 bases, and the junction held 18 bases outside the gene matches. The CDR3 length is 18 residues. Here the CDR3 DNA reads TGTGCCAGCAGTCCTATTATGGGGTATATGGGGGGGACCTACGAGCAGTACTTC. Protein: CASSPIMGYMGGTYEQYF.

This chain uses TRBV2 with TRBJ2-7; TRBD1 matches 9 bases. V dropped 4 bases and J dropped 3; count of bases not matched to a gene: 4. This CDR3 comprises 14 residues. Per germline, CDR1 SNHLY and CDR2 FYNNEI. The CDR3 DNA reads TGTGCCAGCAGTGCGGGACAGGGCTACTACGAGCAGTACTTC. The encoded protein is CASSAGQGYYEQYF.

The chain has TRBV12-3 or TRBV12-4 and TRBJ2-3; TRBD2 matches at 10 bases. The CDR3 extends over 15 amino acids. V was clipped by 5 bases and J by 5 bases; unmatched bases: 7. CDR3 amino acids: CASSTAGGPGDTQYF. The CDR3 DNA reads as TGTGCCAGCAGTACAGCGGGAGGGCCGGGAGATACGCAGTATTTT.

In its sample, this clonotype was seen a few times. CDR3 bases: TGCGCCAGCAGCCAATGGGGGGGACTAGCGGGAGGTTTTACCGGGGAGCTGTTTTTT. Residues: CASSQWGGLAGGFTGELFF. The rearrangement joins TRBV4-1 to TRBJ2-2, with TRBD2 matching 15 bases. Germline CDR1 and CDR2: MGHRA and YSYEKL. This CDR3 is 19 amino acids long. V lost 2 bases to trimming and J lost 5 bases; unmatched junction nucleotides: 9.

There are many counts of this clonotype. J is TRBJ2-3 and V is TRBV9; 7 nucleotides align to TRBD1. This CDR3 region has 15 residues. Germline loops: CDR1 SGDLS, CDR2 YYNGEE. V gave up 2 bases and J gave up 4 bases; unmatched junction bases: 7. This CDR3 reads CASSVARGLADTQYF. The DNA of the CDR3 is TGTGCCAGCAGCGTCGCTAGGGGGCTGGCAGATACGCAGTATTTT. Filled out from reference TRBV9 and TRBJ2-3, the complete variable domain reads DSGVTQTPKHLITATGQRVTLRCSPRSGDLSVYWYQQSLDQGLQFLIQYYNGEERAKGNILERFSAQQFPDLHSELNLSSLELGDSALYFCASSVARGLADTQYFGPGTRLTVL.

The V call is TRBV11-2, the J call TRBJ1-1; unclear D gene. V was pared by 2 bases and J by 4 bases, with 11 bases between. Germline V gene lookup returns CDR1 SGHAT and CDR2 FQNNGV. The CDR3 is made up of 14 amino acids. CDR3 coding DNA: TGTGCCAGCAGCTTAATCCCCGCGGCCACTGAAGCTTTCTTT. Residues: CASSLIPAATEAFF. Using reference TRBV11-2 and TRBJ1-1 for the parts outside the CDR3, the full variable domain is EAGVAQSPRYKIIEKRQSVAFWCNPISGHATLYWYQQILGQGPKLLIQFQNNGVVDDSQLPKDRFSAERLKGVDSTLKIQPAKLEDSAVYLCASSLIPAATEAFFGQGTRLTVV.

V usage is TRBV5-1 and J usage is TRBJ2-7, with 11 bases fitting TRBD2. The CDR3 sequence is 18 residues long. After removal of 4 bases from V and 3 bases from J, the junction contained 15 bases not matched to a gene. Germline-derived CDR1 and CDR2 are SGHRS and YFSETQ. Here the CDR3 reads CASSLGGWLAGGGYEQYF. The DNA for the CDR3 is TGCGCCAGCAGCCTGGGGGGATGGCTAGCGGGAGGAGGCTACGAGCAGTACTTC. The full variable domain, its missing parts supplied by reference TRBV5-1 and TRBJ2-7, is KAGVTQTPRYLIKTRGQQVTLSCSPISGHRSVSWYQQTPGQGLQFLFEYFSETQRNKGNFPGRFSGRQFSNSRSEMNVSTLELGDSALYLCASSLGGWLAGGGYEQYFGPGTRLTVT.

This clonotype was observed a few times. The V gene is TRBV20-1, the J gene TRBJ2-1; 13 bases fit TRBD2. The CDR3 is 15 amino acids. The V and J ends lost 2 bases and 6 bases, in that order; junction bases with no gene match: 4. Germline V gives CDR1 DFQATT, CDR2 SNEGSKA (reference sequence). The CDR3 DNA reads TGCAGTGCTAGACCGGGACTAGCGGGATCCAATGAGCAGTTCTTC. Protein product: CSARPGLAGSNEQFF.

V is TRBV12-3 or TRBV12-4 and J is TRBJ2-2; no clear D gene. Trimming cost V 5 bases and J 6 bases, with 4 bases left between them. The CDR3 is 11 amino acids. In DNA form, the CDR3 reads TGTGCCAGCAGTACACCCGGGGAGCTGTTTTTT. This encodes CASSTPGELFF.

This chain joins TRBV29-1 and TRBJ2-7; a possible D gene is TRBD1 (6 bases). Germline V gene lookup returns CDR1 SQVTM and CDR2 ANQGSEA. Trimming shortened V by 3 bases and J by 3 bases, and 12 bases separated the two germline ends. This CDR3 has 13 residues. The CDR3 is CSVDGAGVYEQYF. The CDR3 DNA is TGCAGCGTTGACGGGGCAGGGGTCTACGAGCAGTACTTC.

This clonotype has only a few counts. This sequence joins TRBV3-1 and TRBJ2-7; D unclear. CDR3 length equals 15 residues. Germline V gene data show CDR1 as LGHDT and CDR2 as YNNKEL (reference sequence). With 1 base removed from V and 1 base from J, the gap between germline ends came to 11 bases. The DNA for the CDR3 is TGTGCCAGCAGCCAAGCGTGGGTGGGTTCCTACGAGCAGTACTTC. Its protein product is CASSQAWVGSYEQYF.

The chain has TRBV7-3 and TRBJ2-6; D uncertain. The CDR3 spans 17 residues. V was shortened by 1 base and J by 4 bases, with 14 bases between the two germline ends. Germline CDR1 and CDR2: SGHTA and FQGTGA. CDR3 amino acids: CASSLMASGTGANVLTF. Here the CDR3 DNA reads TGTGCCAGCAGCTTAATGGCGTCGGGTACCGGGGCCAACGTCCTGACTTTC.

The V call is TRBV6-1, the J call TRBJ2-7; 9 bases fit TRBD2. Trimming cost V 2 bases and J 0 bases; bases outside gene matches: 14. There are 19 residues in the CDR3. Germline values: CDR1 MNHNS, CDR2 SASEGT. CDR3 nucleotides: TGTGCCAGCAGTGAAAAGGTAGCGGGAGCGCGATACTCCTCCTACGAGCAGTACTTC. Its protein product is CASSEKVAGARYSSYEQYF.

In this sample, this clonotype turned up many times. The chain carries TRBV7-9 and TRBJ2-7; 13 bases are shared with TRBD2. Trimming cost V 4 bases and J 6 bases; bases outside gene matches: 6. The CDR3 is 15 residues long. Germline V CDR1 and CDR2: SEHNR, FQNEAQ (reference sequence). CDR3 in amino acids: CASSYRTSGGSEQYF. CDR3 nucleotide sequence: TGTGCCAGCAGCTATAGGACTAGCGGGGGCAGCGAGCAGTACTTC. Filled out from reference TRBV7-9 and TRBJ2-7, the complete variable domain reads DTGVSQNPRHKITKRGQNVTFRCDPISEHNRLYWYRQTLGQGPEFLTYFQNEAQLEKSRLLSDRFSAERPKGSFSTLEIQRTEQGDSAMYLCASSYRTSGGSEQYFGPGTRLTVT.

V usage is TRBV27 and J usage is TRBJ1-6; D is ambiguous. CDR3 length: 13 amino acids. Germline V CDR1 and CDR2: MNHEY, SMNVEV (reference sequence). With 1 base removed from V and 9 bases from J, the gap between germline ends came to 7 bases. CDR3 sequence (DNA): TGTGCCAGCAGTTTATACCCAGTTTCACCCCTCCACTTT. Encoded protein: CASSLYPVSPLHF.

The chain has TRBV5-1 and TRBJ2-3, with D unclear. There are 12 residues in the CDR3. Germline values: CDR1 SGHRS, CDR2 YFSETQ. Trimming shortened V by 4 bases and J by 4 bases, and 7 bases separated the two germline ends. DNA of the CDR3: TGCGCCAGCAGCCTGGAGTCAGATACGCAGTATTTT. Residues: CASSLESDTQYF.

This clonotype appeared a few times. The chain links TRBV5-6 to TRBJ2-3; tentatively, D is TRBD2 (6 bases). The CDR3 has 16 amino acids. The V gene lost 6 bases and the J gene lost 2 bases, with 19 bases spanning the gap. Looked up from germline, CDR1 is SGHDT and CDR2 is YYEEEE. CDR3 in DNA: TGTGCCAGCAAGAACTGGGGACTTACAGTCACAGATACGCAGTATTTT. Its protein is CASKNWGLTVTDTQYF.

The rearrangement uses TRBV6-5 and TRBJ2-7; weak D call: TRBD2 (6 bases). CDR1 is MNHEY and CDR2 is SVGAGI in the germline V gene. There are 13 residues in the CDR3. The V end was cut by 4 bases, the J end by 6 bases, with 13 bases between. In DNA, the CDR3 is TGTGCCAGCAGTTCCAACAGGAGGGGCGAGCAGTACTTC. Translation gives CASSSNRRGEQYF.

This clonotype has more than one count but fewer than ten. This chain links TRBV29-1 with TRBJ2-1, with D perhaps assigned TRBD1 or TRBD2 (5 bases each). The CDR3 length is 14 residues. V was pared by 3 bases and J by 1 base, with 10 bases between. Germline assignment: CDR1 SQVTM and CDR2 ANQGSEA. The CDR3, as DNA: TGCAGCGTTGAGGGACGCCGATCCTACAATGAGCAGTTCTTC. It is translated as CSVEGRRSYNEQFF.

This clonotype was observed a handful of times. This rearrangement joins TRBV20-1 to TRBJ2-3, with D perhaps TRBD1 (6 bases). The CDR3 length is 14 residues. Trimming removed 8 bases at V and 0 bases at J, with 15 bases between. The germline CDR1 and CDR2 sequences are DFQATT and SNEGSKA (reference sequence). The CDR3 protein is CSTWGRGSTDTQYF. DNA for the CDR3: TGCAGTACCTGGGGGCGCGGGAGCACAGATACGCAGTATTTT.

There are many counts of this clonotype. The chain uses TRBV12-3 or TRBV12-4 and TRBJ2-5; D remains unclear. V was clipped by 0 bases and J by 2 bases, with 10 bases between them. The CDR3 is 15 amino acids. The DNA for the CDR3 is TGTGCCAGCAGTTTAGCGGTCGGCAAACAAGAGACCCAGTACTTC. Protein sequence: CASSLAVGKQETQYF.